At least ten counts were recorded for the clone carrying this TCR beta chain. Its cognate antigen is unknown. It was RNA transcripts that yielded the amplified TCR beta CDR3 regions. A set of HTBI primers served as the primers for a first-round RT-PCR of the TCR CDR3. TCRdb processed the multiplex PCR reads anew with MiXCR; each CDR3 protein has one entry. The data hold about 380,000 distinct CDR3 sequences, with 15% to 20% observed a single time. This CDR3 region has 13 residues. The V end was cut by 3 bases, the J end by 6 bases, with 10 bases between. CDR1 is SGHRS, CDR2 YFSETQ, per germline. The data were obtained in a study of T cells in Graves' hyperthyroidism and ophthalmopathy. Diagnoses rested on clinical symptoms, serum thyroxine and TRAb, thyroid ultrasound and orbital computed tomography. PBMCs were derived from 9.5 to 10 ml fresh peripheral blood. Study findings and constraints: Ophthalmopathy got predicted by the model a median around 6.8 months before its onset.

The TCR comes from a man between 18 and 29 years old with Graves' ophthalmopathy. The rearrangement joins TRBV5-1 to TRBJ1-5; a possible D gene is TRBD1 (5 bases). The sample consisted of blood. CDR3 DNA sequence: TGCGCCAGCAGCTGGGGGGTCGGTCAGCCCCAGCATTTT. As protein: CASSWGVGQPQHF.